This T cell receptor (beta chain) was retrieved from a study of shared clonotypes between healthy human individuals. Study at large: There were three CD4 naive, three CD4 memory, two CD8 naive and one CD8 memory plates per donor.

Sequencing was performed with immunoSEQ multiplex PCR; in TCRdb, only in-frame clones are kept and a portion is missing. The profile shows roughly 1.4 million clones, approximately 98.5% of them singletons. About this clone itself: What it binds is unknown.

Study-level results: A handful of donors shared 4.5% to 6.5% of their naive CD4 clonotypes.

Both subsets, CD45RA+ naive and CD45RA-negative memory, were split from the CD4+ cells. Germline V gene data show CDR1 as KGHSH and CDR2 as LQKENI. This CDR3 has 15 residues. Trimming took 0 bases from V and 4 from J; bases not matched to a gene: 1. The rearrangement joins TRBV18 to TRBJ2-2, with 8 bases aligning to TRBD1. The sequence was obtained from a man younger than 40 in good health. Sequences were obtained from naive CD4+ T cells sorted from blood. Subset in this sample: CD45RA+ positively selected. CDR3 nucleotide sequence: TGTGCCAGCTCACCACCGGACAGGGCCACCGGGGAGCTGTTTTTT. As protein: CASSPPDRATGELFF. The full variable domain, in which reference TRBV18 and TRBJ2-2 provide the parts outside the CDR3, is NAGVMQNPRHLVRRRGQEARLRCSPMKGHSHVYWYRQLPEEGLKFMVYLQKENIIDESGMPKERFSAEFPKEGPSILRIQQVVRGDSAAYFCASSPPDRATGELFFGEGSRLTVL.